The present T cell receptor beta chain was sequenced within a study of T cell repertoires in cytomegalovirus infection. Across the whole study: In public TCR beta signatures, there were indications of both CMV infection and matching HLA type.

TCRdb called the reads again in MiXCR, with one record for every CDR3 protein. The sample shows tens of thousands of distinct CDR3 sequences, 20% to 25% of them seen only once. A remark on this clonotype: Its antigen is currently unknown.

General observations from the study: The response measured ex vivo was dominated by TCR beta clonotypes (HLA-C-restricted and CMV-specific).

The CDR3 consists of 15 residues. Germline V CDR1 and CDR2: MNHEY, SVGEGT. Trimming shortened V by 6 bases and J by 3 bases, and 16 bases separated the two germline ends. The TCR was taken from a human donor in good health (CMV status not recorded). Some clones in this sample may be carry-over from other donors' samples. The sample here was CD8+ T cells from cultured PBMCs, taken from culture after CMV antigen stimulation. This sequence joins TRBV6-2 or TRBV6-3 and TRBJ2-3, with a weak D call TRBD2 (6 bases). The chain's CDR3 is CASSKTRGGTDTQYF. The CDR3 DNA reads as TGTGCCAGCAGCAAGACTAGAGGTGGGACAGATACGCAGTATTTT.